Described below is a single T cell receptor (beta chain) sequence and its context. These data originate in a study of control samples from healthy donors and cancer patients. Some clones are missing from TCRdb's copy, which holds only in-frame ones; the method was immunoSEQ multiplex PCR. This table holds some 150,000 clones, around 90% found once. The CDR3 is 18 amino acids. V was pared by 6 bases and J by 3 bases, with 11 bases of the junction left unmatched. Germline V gene data show CDR1 as MDHEN and CDR2 as SYDVKM. Specimen: blood. The V call is TRBV28, the J call TRBJ2-1, with 13 nucleotides matching TRBD2. The receptor was derived from a man aged 18 to 30 in good health. CDR3 bases: TGTGCCAGCAGACTGACCGGGACTAGCGGGGATTACTACAATGAGCAGTTCTTC. The encoded protein is CASRLTGTSGDYYNEQFF.